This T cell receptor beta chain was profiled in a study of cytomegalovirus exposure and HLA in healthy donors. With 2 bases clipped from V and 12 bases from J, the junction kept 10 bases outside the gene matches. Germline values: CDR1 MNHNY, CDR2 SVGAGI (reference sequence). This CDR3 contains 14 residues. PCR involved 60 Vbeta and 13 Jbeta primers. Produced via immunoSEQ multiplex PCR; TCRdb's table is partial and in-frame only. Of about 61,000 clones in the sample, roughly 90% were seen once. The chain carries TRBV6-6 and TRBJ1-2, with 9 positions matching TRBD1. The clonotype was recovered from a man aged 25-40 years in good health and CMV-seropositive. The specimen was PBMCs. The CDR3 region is CASSYGGQGRLDTF. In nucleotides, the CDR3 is TGTGCCAGCAGTTACGGGGGACAGGGCAGATTGGACACCTTC.